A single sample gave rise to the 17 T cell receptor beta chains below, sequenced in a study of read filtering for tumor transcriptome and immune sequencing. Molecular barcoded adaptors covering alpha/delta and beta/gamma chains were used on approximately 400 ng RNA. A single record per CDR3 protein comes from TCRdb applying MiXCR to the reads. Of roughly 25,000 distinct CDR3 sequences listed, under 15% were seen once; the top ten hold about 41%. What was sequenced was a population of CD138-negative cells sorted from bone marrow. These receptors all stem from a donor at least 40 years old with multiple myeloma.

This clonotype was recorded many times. The CDR3 nucleotides read TGCGCCAGCAGCTTGGGGGACAGCGATCAGCCCCAGCATTTT. It encodes CASSLGDSDQPQHF. This chain connects TRBV5-1 to TRBJ1-5; 7 bases agree with TRBD1. CDR1 and CDR2 (germline): SGHRS, YFSETQ. The CDR3 has 14 amino acids. The V gene end was trimmed by 0 bases and the J gene end by 5 bases; junction bases not matched to a gene: 2.

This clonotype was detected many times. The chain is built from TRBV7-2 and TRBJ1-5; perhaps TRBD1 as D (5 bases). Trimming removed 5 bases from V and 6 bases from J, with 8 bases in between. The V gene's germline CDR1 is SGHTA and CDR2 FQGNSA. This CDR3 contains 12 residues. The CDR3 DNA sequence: TGTGCCAGCAGCATCCAGGGTCAGCCCCAGCATTTT. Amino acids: CASSIQGQPQHF. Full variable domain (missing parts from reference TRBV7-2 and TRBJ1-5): GAGVSQSPSNKVTEKGKDVELRCDPISGHTALYWYRQSLGQGLEFLIYFQGNSAPDKSGLPSDRFSAERTGGSVSTLTIQRTQQEDSAVYLCASSIQGQPQHFGDGTRLSIL.

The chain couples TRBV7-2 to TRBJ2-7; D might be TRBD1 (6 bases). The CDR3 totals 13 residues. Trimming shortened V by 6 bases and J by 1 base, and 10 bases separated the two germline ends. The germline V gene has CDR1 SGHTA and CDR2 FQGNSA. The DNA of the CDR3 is TGTGCCAGCAGTCATACAGGGTCCTACGAGCAGTACTTC. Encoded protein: CASSHTGSYEQYF. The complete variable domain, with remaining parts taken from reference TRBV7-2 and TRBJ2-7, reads GAGVSQSPSNKVTEKGKDVELRCDPISGHTALYWYRQSLGQGLEFLIYFQGNSAPDKSGLPSDRFSAERTGGSVSTLTIQRTQQEDSAVYLCASSHTGSYEQYFGPGTRLTVT.

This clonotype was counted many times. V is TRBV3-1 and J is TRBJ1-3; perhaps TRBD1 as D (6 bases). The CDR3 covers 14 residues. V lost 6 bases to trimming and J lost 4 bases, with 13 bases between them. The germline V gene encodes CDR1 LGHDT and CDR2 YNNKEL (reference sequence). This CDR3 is CASRKGGSGNTIYF. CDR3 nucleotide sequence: TGTGCCAGCAGGAAAGGGGGTTCCGGAAACACCATATATTTT.

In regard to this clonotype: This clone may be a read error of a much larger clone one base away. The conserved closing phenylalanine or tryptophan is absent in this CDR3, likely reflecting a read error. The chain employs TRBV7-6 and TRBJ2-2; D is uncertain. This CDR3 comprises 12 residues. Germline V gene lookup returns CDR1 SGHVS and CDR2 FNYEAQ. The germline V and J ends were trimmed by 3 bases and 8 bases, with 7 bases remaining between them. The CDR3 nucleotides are TGTGCCAGCAGCTTCTTAATAGGGGAGCTGTTTTCT. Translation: CASSFLIGELFS.

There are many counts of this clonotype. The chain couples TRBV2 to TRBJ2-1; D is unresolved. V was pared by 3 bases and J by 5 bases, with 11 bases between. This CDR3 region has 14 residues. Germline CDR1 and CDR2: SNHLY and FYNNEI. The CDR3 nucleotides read TGTGCCAGCAGTGATTGGGGTCTGGACAATGAGCAGTTCTTC. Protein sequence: CASSDWGLDNEQFF. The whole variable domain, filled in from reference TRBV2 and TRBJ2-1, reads EPEVTQTPSHQVTQMGQEVILRCVPISNHLYFYWYRQILGQKVEFLVSFYNNEISEKSEIFDDQFSVERPDGSNFTLKIRSTKLEDSAMYFCASSDWGLDNEQFFGPGTRLTVL.

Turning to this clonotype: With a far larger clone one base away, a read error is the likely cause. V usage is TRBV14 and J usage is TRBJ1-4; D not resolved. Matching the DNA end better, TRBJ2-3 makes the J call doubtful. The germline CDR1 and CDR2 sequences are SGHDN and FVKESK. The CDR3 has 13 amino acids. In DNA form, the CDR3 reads TGTGCCAGCAGCCGAGTAGGCGCAGGTACGCAGTATTTT. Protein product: CASSRVGAGTQYF.

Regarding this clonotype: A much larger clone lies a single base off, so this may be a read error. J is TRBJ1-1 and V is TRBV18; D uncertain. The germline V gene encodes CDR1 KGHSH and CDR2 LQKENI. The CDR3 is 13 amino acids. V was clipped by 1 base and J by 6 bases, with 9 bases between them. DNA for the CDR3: TGTGCCAGCTCACCACACAAGGACGCTGAAGCTTTCTTT. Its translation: CASSPHKDAEAFF.

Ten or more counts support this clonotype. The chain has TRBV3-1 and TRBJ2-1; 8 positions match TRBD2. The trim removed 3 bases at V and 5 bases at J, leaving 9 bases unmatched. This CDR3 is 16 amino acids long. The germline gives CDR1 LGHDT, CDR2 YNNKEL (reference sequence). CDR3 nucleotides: TGTGCCAGCAGCCAGAGACTAGCGACTCGTAACAATGAGCAGTTCTTC. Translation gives CASSQRLATRNNEQFF.

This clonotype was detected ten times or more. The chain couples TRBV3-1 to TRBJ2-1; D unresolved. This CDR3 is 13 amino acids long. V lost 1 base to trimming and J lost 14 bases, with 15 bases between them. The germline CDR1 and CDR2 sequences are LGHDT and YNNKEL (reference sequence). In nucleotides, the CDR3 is TGTGCCAGCAGCCAAGGGGGAAACGTCAAGGAGTTCTTC. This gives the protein CASSQGGNVKEFF.

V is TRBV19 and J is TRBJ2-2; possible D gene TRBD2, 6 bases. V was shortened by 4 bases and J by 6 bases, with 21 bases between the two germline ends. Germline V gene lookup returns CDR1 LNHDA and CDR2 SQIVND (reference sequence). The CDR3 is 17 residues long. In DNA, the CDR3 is TGTGCCAGTAGTACCCCCATAGAGGGAGGACTGGCCGGGGAGCTGTTTTTT. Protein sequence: CASSTPIEGGLAGELFF.

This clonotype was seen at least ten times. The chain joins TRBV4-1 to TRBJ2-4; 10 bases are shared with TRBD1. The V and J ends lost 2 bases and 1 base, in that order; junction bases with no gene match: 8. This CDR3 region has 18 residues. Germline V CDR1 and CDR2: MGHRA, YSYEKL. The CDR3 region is CASSQRQGQGMAKNIQYF. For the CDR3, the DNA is TGCGCCAGCAGCCAACGACAGGGACAGGGGATGGCCAAAAACATTCAGTACTTC.

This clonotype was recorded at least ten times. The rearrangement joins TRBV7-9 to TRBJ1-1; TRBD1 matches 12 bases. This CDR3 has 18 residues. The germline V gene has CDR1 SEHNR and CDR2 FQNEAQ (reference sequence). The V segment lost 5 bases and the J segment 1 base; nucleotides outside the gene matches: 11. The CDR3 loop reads CASSRGGTGGVWNTEAFF. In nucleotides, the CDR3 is TGTGCCAGCAGCAGAGGGGGGACAGGGGGCGTCTGGAACACTGAAGCTTTCTTT.

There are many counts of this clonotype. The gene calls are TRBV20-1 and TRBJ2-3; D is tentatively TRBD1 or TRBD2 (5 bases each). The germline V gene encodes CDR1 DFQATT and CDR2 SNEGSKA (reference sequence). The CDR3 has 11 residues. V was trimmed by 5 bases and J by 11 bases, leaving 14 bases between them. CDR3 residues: CSALWGWGQYF. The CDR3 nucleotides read TGCAGTGCTCTATGGGGGTGGGGGCAGTATTTT.

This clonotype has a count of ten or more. The CDR3 is CSAIRGGLSTDTQYF. Here the CDR3 DNA reads TGCAGTGCTATCCGTGGCGGCCTTAGCACAGATACGCAGTATTTT. The V and J genes are TRBV20-1 and TRBJ2-3; D remains ambiguous. There are 15 residues in the CDR3. The germline V gene encodes CDR1 DFQATT and CDR2 SNEGSKA (reference sequence). The V gene lost 4 bases and the J gene lost 0 bases, with 14 bases spanning the gap.

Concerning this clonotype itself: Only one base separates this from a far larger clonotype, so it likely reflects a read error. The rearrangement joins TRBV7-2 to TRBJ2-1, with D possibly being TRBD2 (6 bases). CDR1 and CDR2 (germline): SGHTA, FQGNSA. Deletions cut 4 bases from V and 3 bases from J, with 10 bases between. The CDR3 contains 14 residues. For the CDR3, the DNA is TGTACCAGCAGCTCCACGGAGGGCTACAATGAGCAGTTCTTC. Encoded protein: CTSSSTEGYNEQFF.

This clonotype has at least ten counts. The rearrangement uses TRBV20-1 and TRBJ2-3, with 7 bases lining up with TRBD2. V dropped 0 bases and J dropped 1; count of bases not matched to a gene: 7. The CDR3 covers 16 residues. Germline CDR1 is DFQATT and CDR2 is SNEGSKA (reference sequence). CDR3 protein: CSARDLLGGGTDTQYF. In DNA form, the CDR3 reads TGCAGTGCTAGAGATCTCCTTGGGGGGGGCACAGATACGCAGTATTTT.